The 23 T cell receptor beta chains given below trace back to one sample, sequenced in a study of T cell clonality in common variable immunodeficiency. Profiling relied on immunoSEQ multiplex PCR, and the TCRdb table lists in-frame clones only, not all of them. Captured here are about 40,000 clones, none seen once; the top ten comprise 2% to 2.5%. Sample: peripheral blood mononuclear cells. The receptor set was obtained from a person between 18 and 70 years old in good health.

The table lists this clone with a few counts. At one of its ends the junction is not consistent with the germline gene, which may arise from a read error. The read gets to within 3 residues of the CDR3 end, and the germline J gene fills in the rest. The sample has other DNA sequences that encode this CDR3 too. This chain connects TRBV6-2 or TRBV6-3 to TRBJ1-1; D is unresolved. Germline V gene lookup returns CDR1 MNHEY and CDR2 SVGEGT. This CDR3 is 12 amino acids long. The CDR3 sequence: CASSSPRTEAFF. Partial CDR3 DNA: TGTGCCAGCAGTTCCCCGCGGACTGAG.

This clone was recorded many times. The missing CDR3 end, 3 residues past where the read stops, is filled in from the germline J gene. The V gene is TRBV20-1, the J gene TRBJ2-7, with 8 bases that match TRBD1. CDR1 DFQATT and CDR2 SNEGSKA come from the germline V gene (reference sequence). The CDR3 is 13 amino acids. With V trimmed by 5 bases and J by 3 bases, 6 bases remained unmatched. The CDR3 region is CSARGQEIYEQYF. CDR3 DNA (partial): TGCAGTGCTCGGGGACAGGAGATCTACGAG.

In its sample, this clone was seen many times. The read ends 3 residues shy of where the CDR3 ends; the end is completed using the germline J gene. The rearrangement joins TRBV14 to TRBJ2-1; no clear D. Per germline, CDR1 SGHDN and CDR2 FVKESK. This CDR3 is 13 amino acids long. V lost 5 bases and J 7 bases, leaving 12 bases between the germline ends. The sequenced part of the CDR3 DNA is TGTGCCAGCAGCGACCATTACGGGAATGAG. It yields the protein CASSDHYGNE. The full-length CDR3 reads as CASSDHYGNEQFF.

This clone was observed at least ten times. The read finishes 3 residues shy of the CDR3 end, and the germline J gene is used to complete it. The V call is TRBV19, the J call TRBJ1-1; D is undetermined. V lost 1 base to trimming and J lost 3 bases, with 6 bases between them. CDR1 and CDR2 from the germline V gene are LNHDA and SQIVND (reference sequence). This CDR3 region has 13 residues. The CDR3 region is CASSIGTYTEAFF. CDR3 DNA (partial): TGTGCCAGTAGTATAGGAACTTACACTGAA.

This clone was observed at least ten times. The read is 3 residues too short to cover the CDR3 end, so that end is filled in from the germline J gene. The chain carries TRBV29-1 and TRBJ2-7; 10 bases match TRBD1. Germline V gene data show CDR1 as SQVTM and CDR2 as ANQGSEA. Trimming at V came to 6 bases and at J to 2 bases, leaving 4 bases not matched to a gene. The CDR3 consists of 13 residues. CDR3 amino acids: CSVGDRGPYEQYF. The sequenced CDR3 bases are TGCAGCGTGGGGGACAGGGGACCCTACGAG.

This clone was seen repeatedly, ten times or more. The read comes to an end 3 residues before the CDR3 does, leaving the germline J gene to fill in the end. The chain links TRBV6-1 to TRBJ2-4; D possibly corresponds to TRBD1 (6 bases). CDR1 and CDR2 from the germline V gene are MNHNS and SASEGT. This CDR3 spans 17 amino acids. With 0 bases removed from V and 0 bases from J, the gap between germline ends came to 12 bases. Incomplete CDR3 DNA: TGTGCCAGCAGTGAAGCTGGGGGCTCGATAGCCAAAAACATT. This codes for CASSEAGGSIAKNI. The entire CDR3 protein is CASSEAGGSIAKNIQYF.

This clone was detected many times. The read ends 3 residues shy of where the CDR3 ends; the end is completed using the germline J gene. The chain uses TRBV20-1 and TRBJ1-5; no definite D call. Germline V CDR1 and CDR2: DFQATT, SNEGSKA (reference sequence). CDR3 length equals 13 residues. V was cut by 6 bases and J by 3 bases, with 12 bases left in between. The CDR3 is CSASSGYNQPQHF. The CDR3 bases that were read are TGCAGTGCCTCGTCGGGTTACAATCAGCCC.

This clone has ten or more counts. The read terminates 3 residues ahead of where the CDR3 ends, so the germline J gene completes it. The gene calls are TRBV7-9 and TRBJ1-1; D possibly corresponds to TRBD1 (5 bases). V was trimmed by 1 base and J by 5 bases, leaving 8 bases between them. There are 13 residues in the CDR3. Germline-derived CDR1 and CDR2 are SEHNR and FQNEAQ (reference sequence). Incomplete CDR3 DNA: TGTGCCAGCAGCTTAGAACCAGGGACTGAA. Residues: CASSLEPGTE. The full CDR3 is CASSLEPGTEAFF.

This clone appeared many times. The read comes to an end 3 residues before the CDR3 does, leaving the germline J gene to fill in the end. This chain joins TRBV7-2 and TRBJ1-4; possible D gene TRBD1, 6 bases. With 2 bases removed from V and 8 bases from J, the gap between germline ends came to 12 bases. Germline values: CDR1 SGHTA, CDR2 FQGNSA. The CDR3 contains 14 residues. The sequenced part of the CDR3 DNA is TGTGCCAGCAGCTTAAGTACAGGGCTAGAAAAA. This gives the protein CASSLSTGLEK. The complete CDR3 sequence is CASSLSTGLEKLFF.

At least ten counts were recorded for this clone. Here the CDR3 reads CASSQGTSGDYEQYF. The DNA read from the CDR3 is TGTGCCAGCAGCCAAGGGACTAGCGGGGACTACGAG. The rearrangement uses TRBV4-2 and TRBJ2-7; 12 bases line up with TRBD2. The read gets to within 3 residues of the CDR3 end, and the germline J gene fills in the rest. This CDR3 comprises 15 residues. Germline CDR1 is LGHNA and CDR2 is YNFKEQ. V lost 1 base, J lost 3 bases, and 1 base stayed unmatched.

This clone was seen at least ten times. The read ends 3 residues early relative to the CDR3; the germline J gene fills the gap. The genes are TRBV7-2 and TRBJ1-2; 7 bases are a match to TRBD1. V trimming: 0 bases; J trimming: 4 bases; junction bases outside the gene matches: 8. The CDR3 sequence is 16 residues long. Germline loops: CDR1 SGHTA, CDR2 FQGNSA. Incomplete CDR3 DNA: TGTGCCAGCAGCTTAGCCCCGGGACAGCTTAGCTATGGC. It is translated as CASSLAPGQLSYG. The full-length CDR3 reads as CASSLAPGQLSYGYTF.

This clone was detected ten times or more. The read finishes 3 residues shy of the CDR3 end, and the germline J gene is used to complete it. This sample includes further DNA sequences coding for the same CDR3. This chain joins TRBV7-6 and TRBJ2-5, with 7 bases that match TRBD1. The germline V gene encodes CDR1 SGHVS and CDR2 FNYEAQ. The CDR3 spans 15 residues. V dropped 5 bases and J dropped 3; count of bases not matched to a gene: 9. The CDR3 is CASSRDRDGKETQYF. The part of the CDR3 DNA that was read is TGTGCCAGCAGCCGCGACAGGGATGGAAAAGAGACC. Drawing the rest from reference TRBV7-6 and TRBJ2-5, the complete variable domain is GAGVSQSPRYKVTKRGQDVALRCDPISGHVSLYWYRQALGQGPEFLTYFNYEAQQDKSGLPNDRFSAERPEGSISTLTIQRTEQRDSAMYRCASSRDRDGKETQYFGPGTRLLVL.

This clone was counted ten times or more. Read coverage stops 3 residues before the CDR3 terminus; the germline J gene supplies the remainder. The chain employs TRBV2 and TRBJ1-2, with D possibly matching TRBD1 (6 bases). CDR1 is SNHLY and CDR2 is FYNNEI in the germline V gene. Trimming removed 8 bases from V and 2 bases from J, with 12 bases in between. This CDR3 spans 13 amino acids. The part of the CDR3 DNA that was read is TGTGCCAGCCTACAGGGCATCAACTATGGC. Encoded protein: CASLQGINYG. The whole CDR3 protein reads CASLQGINYGYTF.

This clone was recorded at least ten times. Sequencing ends 3 residues short of the CDR3 end; the germline J gene provides the rest. This rearrangement joins TRBV29-1 to TRBJ2-1; TRBD2 matches at 10 bases. This CDR3 is 18 amino acids long. V dropped 3 bases and J dropped 0; count of bases not matched to a gene: 11. Germline lookup yields CDR1 SQVTM and CDR2 ANQGSEA. The CDR3 bases that were read are TGCAGCGTTGAGGGGCTAGCGGGAGCCCCTAGCTCCTACAATGAG. This gives the protein CSVEGLAGAPSSYNE. The CDR3 as a whole reads CSVEGLAGAPSSYNEQFF.

This clone has a count of ten or more. The sequenced fragment ends 3 residues before the CDR3 boundary, so the rest is inferred from the germline J gene. The rearrangement uses TRBV10-3 and TRBJ1-2; the D gene is possibly TRBD1 (6 bases). The germline gives CDR1 ENHRY, CDR2 SYGVKD. With 4 bases removed from V and 4 bases from J, the gap between germline ends came to 10 bases. The CDR3 is 13 amino acids. This CDR3 reads CAISAGQPYGYTF. CDR3 DNA (partial): TGTGCCATCAGTGCTGGACAGCCCTATGGC.

Notes on this clone: The read terminates 3 residues ahead of where the CDR3 ends, so the germline J gene completes it. This chain joins TRBV19 and TRBJ1-2; D unclear. CDR3 length equals 17 residues. CDR1 and CDR2 (germline): LNHDA, SQIVND (reference sequence). The covered CDR3 bases are TGTGCCAGTAGTATAGCCCTCCTAGCGGGAGGGAAAAACATC. Translating gives CASSIALLAGGKNI. The whole CDR3 region reads CASSIALLAGGKNIYTF.

This clone was recorded many times. The read falls 3 residues short of the CDR3 end, and the missing part is taken from the germline J gene. The chain joins TRBV7-6 to TRBJ2-2; D is unresolved. In germline, CDR1 is SGHVS, CDR2 FNYEAQ. The CDR3 covers 14 residues. Trimming removed 1 base at V and 0 bases at J, with 3 bases between. The CDR3 DNA, read in part, is TGTGCCAGCAGCTTAGTATCGAACACCGGGGAG. As protein: CASSLVSNTGE. The whole CDR3 is CASSLVSNTGELFF.

This clone has a count of ten or more. The read gets to within 3 residues of the CDR3 end, and the germline J gene fills in the rest. The chain links TRBV19 to TRBJ2-7, with TRBD1 identical over 7 bases. Germline values: CDR1 LNHDA, CDR2 SQIVND (reference sequence). V trimming: 5 bases; J trimming: 6 bases; junction bases outside the gene matches: 7. The CDR3 runs 13 residues. CDR3 DNA (partial): TGTGCCAGTAGTCCCCTTACAGGGGTCGAG. Protein: CASSPLTGVE. The CDR3, in full, reads CASSPLTGVEQYF.

The sample holds many counts of this clone. Sequence at one end of the junction differs from germline and may be a read error. The read ends 3 residues before the CDR3 terminus; that terminus is restored from the germline J gene. The chain is built from TRBV4-2 and TRBJ1-4; 9 positions agree with TRBD1. Germline assignment: CDR1 LGHNA and CDR2 YNFKEQ. The CDR3 consists of 18 residues. CDR3 DNA (partial): TGCGCCAGCAGCCAAGATATAGGTGCCGGGACAGGGTTCGGAAAA. Its protein product is CASSQDIGAGTGFGK. From start to end, the CDR3 is CASSQDIGAGTGFGKLFF.

This clone was picked up many times. The sequenced fragment ends 3 residues before the CDR3 boundary, so the rest is inferred from the germline J gene. The chain carries TRBV7-2 and TRBJ1-5; possibly TRBD1 for D (6 bases). The ends were cut back, 5 bases at V and 2 bases at J, with 13 bases in the middle. CDR1 and CDR2 (germline): SGHTA, FQGNSA. The CDR3 has 15 residues. The CDR3 here is CASSPLGGGNQPQHF. The sequenced part of the CDR3 DNA is TGTGCCAGCAGCCCCCTAGGGGGGGGCAATCAGCCC.

This clone was seen only a few times. The CDR3 end lies 3 residues beyond the end of the read and is filled in from the germline J gene. This sequence joins TRBV30 and TRBJ2-3; maybe TRBD1 (6 bases). The CDR3 spans 13 residues. Germline-derived CDR1 and CDR2 are GTSNPN and SVGIG (reference sequence). CDR3 loop: CARTGHRNQPQYF. Incomplete CDR3 DNA: TGTGCCCGCACGGGACACCGCAATCAGCCG. Combining the CDR3 with reference TRBV30 and TRBJ2-3 gives the whole variable domain SQTIHQWPATLVQPVGSPLSLECTVEGTSNPNLYWYRQAAGRGLQLLFYSVGIGQISSEVPQNLSASRPQDRQFILSSKKLLLSDSGFYLCARTGHRNQPQYFGPGTRLTVL.

This clone was detected ten times or more. Read coverage stops 3 residues before the CDR3 terminus; the germline J gene supplies the remainder. The genes are TRBV5-4 and TRBJ1-2; no clear D gene. V lost 4 bases and J lost 6, with 16 bases in between. The CDR3 consists of 14 residues. Germline V gene lookup returns CDR1 SGHNT and CDR2 YYREEE (reference sequence). CDR3 sequence reads: CASSQLEGSNGYTF. The part of the CDR3 DNA that was read is TGTGCCAGCAGCCAATTAGAGGGTTCGAATGGC.

A few counts support this clone. Read sequence stops 3 residues before the CDR3 end, and the germline J gene provides the missing end. The genes are TRBV2 and TRBJ2-5; TRBD1 agrees at 9 bases. CDR3 length: 11 amino acids. Germline V gene sequence: CDR1 SNHLY, CDR2 FYNNEI. V lost 11 bases to trimming and J lost 6 bases; unmatched junction nucleotides: 4. CDR3 amino acids: CAGGQGKTQYF. Incomplete CDR3 DNA: TGTGCCGGGGGACAGGGAAAGACC.